The table lists the clone carrying this TCR beta chain with a few counts. Its antigen is as yet unknown. Germline lookup yields CDR1 MNHEY and CDR2 SMNVEV (reference sequence). The CDR3 covers 12 residues. V lost 8 bases and J 0 bases, leaving 2 bases between the germline ends. These data are taken from a study of T cell repertoires in cytomegalovirus infection. Study context: Well-studied HLA-B-restricted CMV epitopes were used in the study alongside recently identified HLA-C-restricted ones. Public TCR beta signature analysis indicated the presence of both CMV infection and matching HLA type. Notes on the study in general: The cumulative frequency of public TCR beta families identified carriers of CMV plus the relevant HLA. HLA-C-restricted CMV-specific TCR beta clonotypes were dominant in the ex vivo response.

TCRdb reanalysed the reads using MiXCR and keeps one entry per CDR3 protein. The sample contains about 920,000 distinct CDR3 sequences, under 40% of which appear only once. V is TRBV27 and J is TRBJ1-6; D remains ambiguous. The material was cultured CD8+ T cells from PBMCs, obtained from culture after CMV antigen stimulation. This sequence was found in a human donor in good health (CMV status not recorded). Some clones in this sample may be carry-over from other donors' samples. The CDR3 bases are TGTGCCAGCGGCTCCTATAATTCACCCCTCCACTTT. Protein sequence: CASGSYNSPLHF.